Described below is a single T cell receptor (beta chain) sequence and its context. Its matching antigen is unknown. V was cut by 0 bases and J by 5 bases, with 16 bases left in between. From germline, CDR1 is LNHNV and CDR2 YYDKDF (reference sequence). The CDR3 extends over 16 amino acids. The data were taken from a study of cytomegalovirus exposure and HLA in healthy donors. Across the whole study: A prior analysis found 117 million unique TCR beta sequences from around 200 million T cells. General study points: It was confirmed in vitro that three of the CMV-associated chains were specific for CMV antigens. Most TCR beta V segments were productive about 87% or about 30% of the time in an earlier analysis. The investigators catalogued 164 TCR beta chains as cytomegalovirus-associated.

Amplification used 60 Vbeta primers and 13 Jbeta primers. Generated by immunoSEQ multiplex PCR, the TCRdb table keeps only in-frame clones and is missing some. Counted here are roughly 100,000 clones, 65% occurring once; the ten biggest clones make up 3.8%. The sequenced sample was PBMCs. This TCR was sampled from a man younger than 45 in good health and CMV-seropositive. The rearrangement links TRBV15 to TRBJ1-1, with D maybe TRBD1 (5 bases). The CDR3 DNA reads as TGTGCCACCAGCAGAGATCCCTTCCTCGGGGGGACTGAAGCTTTCTTT. Protein: CATSRDPFLGGTEAFF.